These 31 T cell receptor beta chains share one sample of origin, sequenced in a study of shared clonotypes between healthy human individuals. TCRdb's table, derived via immunoSEQ multiplex PCR, lists solely in-frame clones and lacks some. The table lists roughly 2.5 million clones, around 90% of them singletons. Sequenced input: naive CD4+ T cells sorted from blood. The subset is: CD45RA+ positively selected. All receptors come from a man between 18 and 35 years old in good health.

CDR3 amino acids: CASSLAGPGQPQHF. The CDR3 nucleotides read TGCGCCAGCAGCTTGGCCGGGCCAGGGCAGCCCCAGCATTTT. The genes are TRBV5-1 and TRBJ1-5; tentatively, D is TRBD1 (5 bases). Germline CDR1 reads SGHRS; CDR2 reads YFSETQ. V lost 0 bases and J lost 7, with 11 bases in between. The CDR3 runs to 14 residues. The whole variable domain, filled in from reference TRBV5-1 and TRBJ1-5, reads KAGVTQTPRYLIKTRGQQVTLSCSPISGHRSVSWYQQTPGQGLQFLFEYFSETQRNKGNFPGRFSGRQFSNSRSEMNVSTLELGDSALYLCASSLAGPGQPQHFGDGTRLSIL.

The J gene is TRBJ1-1, the V gene TRBV30; D is unresolved. Trimming removed 5 bases from V and 5 bases from J, with 15 bases in between. Germline assignment: CDR1 GTSNPN and CDR2 SVGIG (reference sequence). This CDR3 is built from 13 residues. In DNA, the CDR3 is TGTGCCTGGGCCCTTCTTAGAGGGACTGAAGCTTTCTTT. This gives the protein CAWALLRGTEAFF.

This chain links TRBV7-9 with TRBJ2-7; 7 bases align to TRBD1. This CDR3 comprises 13 residues. CDR1 and CDR2 from the germline V gene are SEHNR and FQNEAQ (reference sequence). The V segment lost 5 bases and the J segment 3 bases; nucleotides outside the gene matches: 4. The CDR3 protein is CASSPGTVYEQYF. The CDR3, as DNA: TGTGCCAGCAGCCCCGGGACAGTCTACGAGCAGTACTTC.

The CDR3 spells CASSTSGSNTEAFF. CDR3 in DNA: TGTGCCAGCAGCACCTCAGGGTCTAACACTGAAGCTTTCTTT. The chain combines TRBV9 with TRBJ1-1; D is possibly TRBD1 (5 bases). From germline, CDR1 is SGDLS and CDR2 YYNGEE. V dropped 4 bases and J dropped 2 bases, with 12 bases sitting between them. This CDR3 comprises 14 residues. Together with reference TRBV9 and TRBJ1-1, the CDR3 gives the full variable domain: DSGVTQTPKHLITATGQRVTLRCSPRSGDLSVYWYQQSLDQGLQFLIQYYNGEERAKGNILERFSAQQFPDLHSELNLSSLELGDSALYFCASSTSGSNTEAFFGQGTRLTVV.

The gene calls are TRBV14 and TRBJ2-7; TRBD1 agrees at 9 bases. Germline loops: CDR1 SGHDN, CDR2 FVKESK. V was clipped by 6 bases and J by 2 bases; unmatched bases: 14. The CDR3 length is 17 residues. For the CDR3, the DNA is TGTGCCAGCAGTCAGAACTTACCGGGACAGGGTACCTACGAGCAGTACTTC. Its translation is CASSQNLPGQGTYEQYF.

The CDR3 sequence: CASSPLGINYGYTF. The CDR3, as DNA: TGTGCCAGCAGCCCCCTTGGCATAAACTATGGCTACACCTTC. The V and J genes are TRBV28 and TRBJ1-2; unclear D gene. There are 14 residues in the CDR3. CDR1 and CDR2 from the germline V gene are MDHEN and SYDVKM. The V end was cut by 6 bases, the J end by 2 bases, with 13 bases between.

The chain couples TRBV11-2 to TRBJ2-2; 7 bases are shared with TRBD1. This CDR3 spans 14 amino acids. Germline V CDR1 and CDR2: SGHAT, FQNNGV. The V segment lost 5 bases and the J segment 7 bases; nucleotides outside the gene matches: 7. CDR3 sequence: CASSPGQVHGELFF. The CDR3 DNA sequence: TGTGCCAGCAGCCCAGGACAGGTCCACGGGGAGCTGTTTTTT.

V is TRBV25-1 and J is TRBJ2-3; 9 bases are a match to TRBD1. This CDR3 has 16 amino acids. Germline V gene sequence: CDR1 MGHDK, CDR2 SYGVNS. The trim removed 3 bases at V and 4 bases at J, leaving 8 bases unmatched. CDR3 nucleotide sequence: TGTGCCAGCAGTGATTGGGCGACAGGGGGTTCAGATACGCAGTATTTT. Its translation: CASSDWATGGSDTQYF.

The rearrangement links TRBV9 to TRBJ1-1; unclear D gene. Germline lookup yields CDR1 SGDLS and CDR2 YYNGEE. V lost 4 bases to trimming and J lost 0 bases, with 7 bases between them. This CDR3 spans 13 amino acids. The CDR3 reads CASSTRMNTEAFF. The CDR3 DNA reads TGTGCCAGCAGCACCCGGATGAACACTGAAGCTTTCTTT.

This chain joins TRBV12-5 and TRBJ1-2, with 11 bases matching TRBD1. The trim removed 4 bases at V and 4 bases at J, leaving 2 bases unmatched. The CDR3 is 14 amino acids. The germline V gene encodes CDR1 LGHNT and CDR2 FRNRAP. Written as DNA, the CDR3 is TGTGCTAGTGGTTACGGACAGGGGGCCTATGGCTACACCTTC. It yields the protein CASGYGQGAYGYTF.

Comments on this clone: Other DNA variants within this sample encode the same CDR3. The chain recombines TRBV30 with TRBJ1-6, with D tentatively TRBD1 (6 bases). Germline assignment: CDR1 GTSNPN and CDR2 SVGIG (reference sequence). V shed 5 bases and J shed 3 bases, with 8 bases lying between them. The CDR3 loop spans 13 amino acids. This CDR3 reads CAWEDSYNSPLHF. CDR3 DNA sequence: TGTGCCTGGGAGGACAGCTATAATTCACCCCTCCACTTT.

J is TRBJ2-1 and V is TRBV10-3, with D possibly being TRBD2 (6 bases). CDR1 and CDR2 (germline): ENHRY, SYGVKD. Trimming cost V 6 bases and J 4 bases, with 16 bases left between them. The CDR3 is 15 amino acids. CDR3 sequence: CAIRAGTYDYNEQFF. The CDR3 nucleotides read TGTGCCATCAGGGCCGGGACTTATGATTACAATGAGCAGTTCTTC.

The chain recombines TRBV28 with TRBJ1-1; possibly TRBD1 for D (6 bases). The germline V gene has CDR1 MDHEN and CDR2 SYDVKM. The CDR3 has 14 amino acids. Trimming shortened V by 5 bases and J by 3 bases, and 13 bases separated the two germline ends. DNA of the CDR3: TGTGCCAGCAGTCGTCTCCAGGGGTACACTGAAGCTTTCTTT. It yields the protein CASSRLQGYTEAFF.

This clone came up a few times. V is TRBV19 and J is TRBJ1-5; D unresolved. The V and J ends lost 0 bases and 0 bases respectively, with 3 bases between them. Germline loops: CDR1 LNHDA, CDR2 SQIVND (reference sequence). This CDR3 has 14 residues. CDR3 sequence (DNA): TGTGCCAGTAGTATAGATCATAGCAATCAGCCCCAGCATTTT. It specifies CASSIDHSNQPQHF.

This chain links TRBV5-4 with TRBJ2-1; no clear D. The V end lost 3 bases, the J end lost 3 bases, and 19 bases lay between the germline ends. The CDR3 totals 17 residues. The germline gives CDR1 SGHNT, CDR2 YYREEE (reference sequence). For the CDR3, the DNA is TGTGCCAGCAGCTCGGTGGGCTCGGCTAGGGACTACAATGAGCAGTTCTTC. This translates into CASSSVGSARDYNEQFF.

CDR3 bases: TGTGCCAGCAGCCCCGATTTTGCGTCCTCCTACAATGAGCAGTTCTTC. Translated, it gives CASSPDFASSYNEQFF. V usage is TRBV7-3 and J usage is TRBJ2-1; no reliable D call. CDR3 length equals 16 residues. Germline V gives CDR1 SGHTA, CDR2 FQGTGA. Trimming took 5 bases from V and 0 from J, leaving 14 bases between them.

This clone was seen a single time. The genes are TRBV6-5 and TRBJ1-2, with D possibly TRBD1 on 5 matching bases. Germline V CDR1 and CDR2: MNHEY, SVGAGI. This CDR3 is 13 amino acids long. Trimming shortened V by 7 bases and J by 8 bases, and 17 bases separated the two germline ends. CDR3 loop: CASTNFGGGGYTF. CDR3 in DNA: TGTGCCAGCACCAATTTCGGGGGGGGAGGCTACACCTTC.

With respect to this clone: This same CDR3 is encoded by further DNA sequences in the sample. The rearrangement links TRBV5-1 to TRBJ1-1, with 7 bases lining up with TRBD1. V lost 5 bases and J lost 0; bases outside the gene matches: 1. The germline V gene encodes CDR1 SGHRS and CDR2 YFSETQ. CDR3 size: 13 residues. CDR3 residues: CASRGQMNTEAFF. CDR3 sequence (DNA): TGCGCCAGCAGGGGACAGATGAACACTGAAGCTTTCTTT.

The chain carries TRBV12-5 and TRBJ1-5; D might be TRBD1 (6 bases). This CDR3 spans 12 amino acids. CDR1 LGHNT and CDR2 FRNRAP come from the germline V gene. V was shortened by 3 bases and J by 12 bases, with 12 bases between the two germline ends. The CDR3 DNA reads TGTGCTAGTGGTTTCGTGTCGGGACACCAGCATTTT. Amino acid sequence: CASGFVSGHQHF.

The V and J genes are TRBV7-6 and TRBJ2-6, with unresolved D. CDR1 is SGHVS, CDR2 FNYEAQ, per germline. The CDR3 loop spans 15 amino acids. With 5 bases removed from V and 3 bases from J, the gap between germline ends came to 11 bases. The CDR3 is CASSPLDFGANVLTF. CDR3 nucleotides: TGTGCCAGCAGCCCACTGGATTTTGGGGCCAACGTCCTGACTTTC.

The chain couples TRBV7-2 to TRBJ1-1, with D possibly TRBD1 on 6 matching bases. The germline CDR1 and CDR2 sequences are SGHTA and FQGNSA. V lost 5 bases and J lost 6, with 13 bases in between. The CDR3 spans 13 residues. The DNA for the CDR3 is TGTGCCAGCAGCCTTACAGGGTATGCTGAAGCTTTCTTT. As protein: CASSLTGYAEAFF.

In this sample, this clone turned up once. The rearrangement joins TRBV6-5 to TRBJ1-1; D unresolved. The CDR3 contains 14 residues. The V gene lost 1 base and the J gene lost 1 base, with 7 bases spanning the gap. The germline V gene encodes CDR1 MNHEY and CDR2 SVGAGI. CDR3 DNA: TGTGCCAGCAGTTACTTGACGAAGAACACTGAAGCTTTCTTT. Translation: CASSYLTKNTEAFF.

The chain joins TRBV4-2 to TRBJ2-7, with 7 bases fitting TRBD1. The CDR3 totals 13 residues. Germline CDR1 is LGHNA and CDR2 is YNFKEQ. After removal of 1 base from V and 3 bases from J, the junction contained 0 bases not matched to a gene. The DNA of the CDR3 is TGTGCCAGCAGCCAAGGGACAGGCTACGAGCAGTACTTC. Its protein is CASSQGTGYEQYF.

In regard to this clone: Other DNA sequences in the same sample also yield this CDR3. The genes are TRBV27 and TRBJ2-2, with D uncertain. This CDR3 has 14 residues. Germline V CDR1 and CDR2: MNHEY, SMNVEV (reference sequence). Deletions cut 2 bases from V and 6 bases from J, with 10 bases between. The CDR3 here is CASSLSAGAGELFF. Here the CDR3 DNA reads TGTGCCAGCAGTTTAAGCGCCGGCGCCGGGGAGCTGTTTTTT.

This chain uses TRBV6-1 with TRBJ2-3, with 12 bases lining up with TRBD1. This CDR3 is 15 amino acids long. Germline CDR1 reads MNHNS; CDR2 reads SASEGT. Unmatched junction bases numbered 1, after V lost 2 bases and J lost 4 bases. The CDR3 reads CASSERDRGPDTQYF. CDR3 nucleotide sequence: TGTGCCAGCAGTGAAAGGGACAGGGGGCCAGATACGCAGTATTTT.

The gene calls are TRBV4-1 and TRBJ2-3, with D perhaps TRBD1 or TRBD2 (5 bases each). From germline, CDR1 is MGHRA and CDR2 YSYEKL. The CDR3 has 16 amino acids. V gave up 0 bases and J gave up 4 bases, with 14 bases separating them. The CDR3 DNA follows: TGCGCCAGCAGCCAAGAATCTAGCAGGGTAGCAGATACGCAGTATTTT. This codes for CASSQESSRVADTQYF.

The J gene is TRBJ2-2, the V gene TRBV10-3; 14 nucleotides match TRBD2. V was pared by 6 bases and J by 4 bases, with 10 bases of the junction left unmatched. Germline CDR1 is ENHRY and CDR2 is SYGVKD. This CDR3 has 18 residues. In nucleotides, the CDR3 is TGTGCCATCAGCTCCGGGACTAGCGGGAGAAGTCGCACCGGGGAGCTGTTTTTT. Protein: CAISSGTSGRSRTGELFF.

The count of this clone is one. The chain carries TRBV9 and TRBJ2-7, with a possible D match to TRBD2 (6 bases). Trimming stripped 4 bases from V and 4 bases from J, with 12 bases between. Germline V gene sequence: CDR1 SGDLS, CDR2 YYNGEE. The CDR3 runs to 13 residues. As DNA, the CDR3 is TGTGCCAGCAGCCGGGACTCCAAATACGAGCAGTACTTC. Translating gives CASSRDSKYEQYF.

This clone has only one observation. The rearrangement joins TRBV5-6 to TRBJ2-2, with D perhaps being TRBD1 or TRBD2 (5 bases each). Trimming removed 1 base at V and 5 bases at J, with 15 bases between. The CDR3 length is 16 residues. In germline, CDR1 is SGHDT, CDR2 YYEEEE. The CDR3 DNA sequence: TGTGCCAGCAGCTTGTACTGGGGGAAGTTAACCGGGGAGCTGTTTTTT. Translating gives CASSLYWGKLTGELFF.

The DNA of the CDR3 is TGTGCCAGCAGTGTCGAAGGACACCGCTACGAGCAGTACTTC. This gives the protein CASSVEGHRYEQYF. The chain links TRBV6-6 to TRBJ2-7, with D perhaps TRBD1 (5 bases). Germline values: CDR1 MNHNY, CDR2 SVGAGI (reference sequence). The CDR3 loop spans 14 amino acids. V lost 5 bases and J lost 3, with 14 bases in between.

The chain couples TRBV5-1 to TRBJ2-2, with D hard to call. V was pared by 2 bases and J by 2 bases, with 7 bases between. Germline CDR1 and CDR2: SGHRS and YFSETQ. The CDR3 consists of 14 residues. This CDR3 is CASSFTVNTGELFF. In DNA form, the CDR3 reads TGCGCCAGCAGCTTCACAGTCAACACCGGGGAGCTGTTTTTT.